Listed here are 10 T cell receptor beta chains from one sample, sequenced in a study of T cell responses to AZD1222 COVID-19 vaccine. Clones were sequenced by immunoSEQ multiplex PCR, and TCRdb holds only the in-frame ones, with some missing. The sample carries about 67,000 clones, roughly four fifths recorded once. Sequencing was performed on peripheral blood, taken 28 days after the second AZD1222 dose. The receptor set was obtained from an adult who received the AZD1222 COVID-19 vaccine.

V and J are TRBV4-1 and TRBJ2-2, with 7 bases that match TRBD1. V dropped 2 bases and J dropped 6; count of bases not matched to a gene: 9. Germline loops: CDR1 MGHRA, CDR2 YSYEKL. This CDR3 spans 16 amino acids. The CDR3 DNA is TGCGCCAGCAGCCAAACCCGACAGGGAAAAGCCGGGGAGCTGTTTTTT. It encodes CASSQTRQGKAGELFF.

This rearrangement joins TRBV5-4 to TRBJ2-5; no clear D. Germline CDR1 SGHNT, CDR2 YYREEE (reference sequence). Trimming stripped 4 bases from V and 5 bases from J, with 12 bases between. The CDR3 has 13 amino acids. DNA of the CDR3: TGTGCCAGCAGCCCGGACCCGCGGGAGACCCAGTACTTC. Residues: CASSPDPRETQYF.

V usage is TRBV12-3 or TRBV12-4 and J usage is TRBJ2-5, with TRBD1 as a possible D gene (5 bases). This CDR3 comprises 12 residues. Trimming removed 7 bases from V and 5 bases from J, with 11 bases in between. CDR3 region: CASKPSGETQYF. In DNA, the CDR3 is TGTGCCAGCAAACCATCAGGGGAGACCCAGTACTTC.

V is TRBV7-7 and J is TRBJ2-1; D is possibly TRBD1 (5 bases). Per germline, CDR1 SSHAT and CDR2 FNYEAQ (reference sequence). The V gene lost 1 base and the J gene lost 7 bases, with 8 bases spanning the gap. The CDR3 loop spans 13 amino acids. DNA for the CDR3: TGTGCCAGCAGCTTAGGCAGGGATAATGAGCAGTTCTTC. This translates into CASSLGRDNEQFF.

This chain uses TRBV28 with TRBJ2-7, with 7 bases matching TRBD1. The CDR3 sequence is 14 residues long. J lost 0 bases, V lost 6 bases, and 5 bases had no gene match. The germline V gene has CDR1 MDHEN and CDR2 SYDVKM. In nucleotides, the CDR3 is TGTGCCAGCAGCCGGACAGGTCACTCCTACGAGCAGTACTTC. It codes for CASSRTGHSYEQYF.

CDR3: CASSLDRGNQPQHF. In DNA, the CDR3 is TGTGCCAGTAGTCTGGACAGGGGCAATCAGCCCCAGCATTTT. The J gene is TRBJ1-5, the V gene TRBV19, with 8 bases identical to TRBD1. The CDR3 contains 14 residues. Losses at the gene ends were 5 bases for V and 2 bases for J; bases not matched to a gene: 2. Germline loops: CDR1 LNHDA, CDR2 SQIVND (reference sequence).

This chain uses TRBV7-2 with TRBJ2-7, with 8 nucleotides matching TRBD1. The CDR3 is 13 amino acids. Germline CDR1 and CDR2: SGHTA and FQGNSA. V gave up 1 base and J gave up 7 bases; unmatched junction bases: 3. In DNA, the CDR3 is TGTGCCAGCAGCTTAGTACAGGGGGGTGAGCAGTACTTC. Protein product: CASSLVQGGEQYF.

Regarding this clone: The same CDR3 also results from other DNA sequences found in this sample. This rearrangement joins TRBV4-3 to TRBJ1-1; D uncertain. CDR3 size: 14 residues. Germline V CDR1 and CDR2: LGHNA, YSLEER. V lost 1 base and J 0 bases, leaving 6 bases between the germline ends. CDR3 sequence (DNA): TGCGCCAGCAGCCAAGGACGGGTGAACACTGAAGCTTTCTTT. This codes for CASSQGRVNTEAFF.

V usage is TRBV4-3 and J usage is TRBJ2-5, with D possibly TRBD2 on 6 matching bases. CDR1 is LGHNA and CDR2 is YSLEER in the germline V gene. V lost 0 bases and J 5 bases, leaving 16 bases between the germline ends. The CDR3 runs 16 residues. The CDR3 protein is CASSQDYNGGTETQYF. As DNA, the CDR3 is TGCGCCAGCAGCCAAGATTATAATGGGGGGACGGAGACCCAGTACTTC.

Turning to this clone: This same CDR3 is encoded by further DNA sequences in the sample. The chain combines TRBV11-2 with TRBJ2-5, with D unresolved. Germline loops: CDR1 SGHAT, CDR2 FQNNGV. The V end was cut by 0 bases, the J end by 5 bases, with 7 bases between. CDR3 size: 13 residues. The CDR3 is CASSLDREETQYF. CDR3 DNA sequence: TGTGCCAGCAGCTTAGATCGAGAGGAGACCCAGTACTTC.